A single sample is the source of the 2 T cell receptor beta chains below, sequenced in a study of Ad26.COV2.S vaccination and SARS-CoV-2 variants (dated by TCRdb to about 2021). The sample's treatment or condition label, in plain terms: about 20 received Ad26.COV2.S at low or high dose, single or two shots; about 5 received placebo; per-sample allocation not given. Repertoires of vaccine and placebo recipients were sequenced from samples taken on day 63 after the first injection. Library preparation was by the immunoSEQ multiplex PCR assay. Entries here come from immuneACCESS through TCRdb and include only in-frame sequences with V and J called. Some clones fail to appear in such tables; in the studies checked, an unresolved V gene covers under half of the shortfall, and the cause of the remainder is unknown. The sample includes more than 300,000 clones, with 86% observed a single time. The top ten hold about 10% of the sample.

The source material was peripheral blood, sampled in a trial of Ad26.COV2.S vaccine versus placebo. Receptors were obtained from a person aged 18-65 years who received the Ad26.COV2.S COVID-19 vaccine or a placebo.

This chain links TRBV27 with TRBJ2-5, with D possibly matching TRBD2 (7 bases). Trimming removed 4 bases from V and 1 base from J, with 13 bases in between. Germline assignment: CDR1 MNHEY and CDR2 SMNVEV (reference sequence). The CDR3 covers 15 residues. CDR3 bases: TGTGCCAGCAGTTCCACGGGGGGCTCCCAAGAGACCCAGTACTTC. Its protein is CASSSTGGSQETQYF.

The V and J genes are TRBV19 and TRBJ1-2, with 9 nucleotides matching TRBD1. The CDR3 is 15 amino acids. CDR1 is LNHDA, CDR2 SQIVND, per germline (reference sequence). J lost 8 bases, V lost 3 bases, and 10 bases had no gene match. CDR3 loop: CASSMGDRVTGGYTF. The CDR3 DNA follows: TGTGCCAGTAGTATGGGGGACAGGGTCACTGGAGGCTACACCTTC. Full variable domain (rest looked up from reference TRBV19 and TRBJ1-2): DGGITQSPKYLFRKEGQNVTLSCEQNLNHDAMYWYRQDPGQGLRLIYYSQIVNDFQKGDIAEGYSVSREKKESFPLTVTSAQKNPTAFYLCASSMGDRVTGGYTFGSGTRLTVV.